A selection of T cell receptor beta chains follows, all from one sample in a study of CD8 T cells in ankylosing spondylitis. MiXCR was run by TCRdb on the 5' RACE reads, yielding one entry per CDR3 protein. This table has about 140,000 distinct CDR3 sequences, under 35% appearing once. The sequenced material came from synovial fluid, either unsorted or a sorted T cell fraction (not recorded which). All receptors come from a male donor with ankylosing spondylitis. The CDR3 runs from the conserved cysteine through the conserved F or W. A D gene is named only where the DNA matches it firmly. Size values are once, few and many counts, or a class for expanded clones, and some rows have none.

clone size | J gene | D gene | V gene | CDR3 protein | CDR3 DNA
few | TRBJ1-6 | NA | TRBV28 | CASSLDSWSPLHF | TGTGCCAGCAGTCTGGACAGTTGGTCACCCCTCCACTTT
NA | TRBJ1-6 | NA | TRBV28 | CASSFRRPTNSPLHF | TGTGCCAGCAGTTTCCGCAGACCTACGAATTCACCCCTCCACTTT
NA | TRBJ1-6 | NA | TRBV6-2/TRBV6-3 | CASNRPPGSPLHF | TGTGCCAGCAACCGCCCCCCGGGCTCACCCCTCCACTTT
NA | TRBJ2-3 | TRBD1 | TRBV12-3/TRBV12-4 | CASSGRTGGSDTQYF | TGTGCCAGCAGTGGGAGGACAGGGGGCTCAGATACGCAGTATTTT
NA | TRBJ2-3 | TRBD2 | TRBV4-3 | CASSQAGGQDTQYF | TGCGCCAGCAGCCAAGCGGGAGGGCAAGATACGCAGTATTTT
NA | TRBJ1-6 | TRBD1 | TRBV27 | CASSYQGQINSPLHF | TGTGCCAGCAGTTACCAGGGACAGATAAATTCACCCCTCCACTTT
NA | TRBJ2-5 | NA | TRBV12-3/TRBV12-4 | CASSSAGSRMGVETQYF | TGTGCCAGCAGTTCGGCGGGAAGCCGAATGGGGGTGGAGACCCAGTACTTC
few | TRBJ2-5 | TRBD2 | TRBV10-3 | CAISDIYTGLAGVLETQYF | TGTGCCATCAGTGATATATATACAGGTCTAGCGGGAGTATTAGAGACCCAGTACTTC
NA | TRBJ2-3 | NA | TRBV12-3/TRBV12-4 | CASSSYSRYTQYF | TGTGCCAGCAGTTCCTATAGTAGATATACGCAGTATTTT
NA | TRBJ2-2 | TRBD2 | TRBV5-1 | CASSSRTSGGMNTGELFF | TGCGCCAGCAGCTCCCGGACTAGCGGGGGGATGAACACCGGGGAGCTGTTTTTT
NA | TRBJ1-6 | NA | TRBV25-1 | CASSGDRSNSPLHF | TGTGCCAGCAGTGGAGACAGGTCCAATTCACCCCTCCACTTT
once | TRBJ2-2 | NA | TRBV15 | CATSRDQNTGELFF | TGTGCCACCAGCAGAGACCAGAACACCGGGGAGCTGTTTTTT
once | TRBJ1-1 | TRBD1 | TRBV12-3/TRBV12-4 | CASRSTGGTEAFF | TGTGCCAGCAGATCGACAGGGGGAACTGAAGCTTTCTTT
many | TRBJ2-1 | NA | TRBV6-5 | CASSYMEGRYNEQFF | TGTGCCAGCAGTTACATGGAGGGGAGGTACAATGAGCAGTTCTTC
NA | TRBJ2-3 | NA | TRBV6-1 | CASSSVTDTQYF | TGTGCCAGCAGTAGCGTGACAGATACGCAGTATTTT
few | TRBJ2-5 | NA | TRBV7-2 | CASSLGFQETQYF | TGTGCCAGCAGCTTAGGGTTCCAAGAGACCCAGTACTTC
NA | TRBJ1-1 | NA | TRBV19 | CASRGSGRRNTEAFF | TGTGCCTCAAGAGGATCAGGCAGGCGGAATACTGAAGCTTTCTTT
NA | TRBJ2-3 | NA | TRBV2 | CASSEELDQGDTQYF | TGTGCCAGCAGTGAAGAACTAGACCAGGGAGATACGCAGTATTTT
many | TRBJ1-5 | NA | TRBV27 | CASKSLGQRNQPQHF | TGTGCCAGCAAGTCTCTCGGACAGCGCAATCAGCCCCAGCATTTT
NA | TRBJ1-4 | NA | TRBV13 | CASSTRMTNEKLFF | TGTGCCAGCAGCACACGAATGACTAATGAAAAACTGTTTTTT
many | TRBJ1-6 | TRBD1 | TRBV18 | CASSRTGSEGSPLHF | TGTGCCAGCTCACGGACAGGGTCTGAGGGATCACCCCTCCACTTT
many | TRBJ2-1 | NA | TRBV10-3 | CAISESRQGGNYNEQFF | TGTGCCATCAGTGAGTCTCGGCAGGGCGGCAACTACAATGAGCAGTTCTTC
NA | TRBJ2-1 | TRBD2 | TRBV20-1 | CSARRFSGRGRGDEQFF | TGCAGTGCTAGGAGATTCAGCGGGAGGGGAAGAGGGGATGAGCAGTTCTTC
NA | TRBJ2-3 | NA | TRBV7-9 | CASSHGVPATDTQYF | TGTGCCAGCAGCCACGGGGTCCCGGCCACAGATACGCAGTATTTT
NA | TRBJ2-5 | NA | TRBV27 | CASSPISPGATQYF | TGTGCCAGCAGTCCCATCAGCCCCGGGGCGACCCAGTACTTC
NA | TRBJ2-6 | NA | TRBV13 | CASSRSGANVLTF | TGTGCCAGCAGCCGTTCTGGGGCCAACGTCCTGACTTTC
many | TRBJ2-1 | TRBD1 | TRBV7-2 | CASSSQTGGSYNEQFF | TGTGCCAGCAGCTCTCAAACAGGGGGCTCCTACAATGAGCAGTTCTTC
NA | TRBJ1-2 | NA | TRBV5-1 | CASSLREANYGYTF | TGCGCCAGCAGCTTAAGGGAAGCTAACTATGGCTACACCTTC
few | TRBJ2-5 | TRBD2 | TRBV11-1 | CASSRTSGMLWETQYF | TGTGCCAGCAGCCGGACTAGCGGGATGTTATGGGAGACCCAGTACTTC
many | TRBJ2-2 | NA | TRBV6-2/TRBV6-3 | CASTLTELGELFF | TGTGCCAGCACCCTTACGGAGCTCGGGGAGCTGTTTTTT
NA | TRBJ1-2 | NA | TRBV6-1 | CASRIERALGGYTF | TGTGCCAGCAGAATAGAGAGGGCGTTGGGGGGCTACACCTTC
NA | TRBJ2-5 | TRBD2 | TRBV4-1 | CASSRTSGNTIYQETQYF | TGCGCCAGCAGCCGTACTAGCGGGAACACAATTTACCAAGAGACCCAGTACTTC
many | TRBJ2-5 | NA | TRBV12-3/TRBV12-4 | CASSFKLGETQYF | TGTGCCAGCAGTTTCAAGCTGGGAGAGACCCAGTACTTC
many | TRBJ1-2 | NA | TRBV7-2 | CASRPSRGDYGYTF | TGTGCCAGCAGGCCCTCCAGGGGTGACTATGGCTACACCTTC
few | TRBJ1-6 | NA | TRBV10-2 | CASSENPPGRGYAYNSPLHF | TGCGCCAGCAGTGAGAACCCACCGGGTCGCGGCTACGCCTATAATTCACCCCTCCACTTT
few | TRBJ2-3 | NA | TRBV18 | CASSPFMGTDTQYF | TGTGCCAGCTCCCCATTTATGGGCACAGATACGCAGTATTTT
few | TRBJ2-3 | NA | TRBV7-9 | CASSFGGTTDTQYF | TGTGCCAGCAGCTTTGGAGGGACCACAGATACGCAGTATTTT
many | TRBJ2-2 | NA | TRBV24-1 | CATSGVTGELFF | TGTGCCACCAGTGGGGTAACCGGGGAGCTGTTTTTT
NA | TRBJ1-1 | NA | TRBV6-1 | CASSSQGGIEAFF | TGTGCCAGCAGTTCACAGGGAGGTATTGAAGCTTTCTTT
NA | TRBJ2-7 | NA | TRBV21-1 | CASSKAIATGGRLYEQYF | TGTGCCAGCAGCAAAGCCATTGCGACAGGGGGCCGCCTCTACGAGCAGTACTTC
NA | TRBJ2-7 | TRBD1 | TRBV30 | CAWSADRGGVRLGEQYF | TGTGCCTGGAGTGCGGACAGGGGGGGGGTTCGGTTGGGCGAGCAGTACTTC
NA | TRBJ1-2 | NA | TRBV30 | CAWEYGYTF | TGTGCCTGGGAATATGGCTACACCTTC